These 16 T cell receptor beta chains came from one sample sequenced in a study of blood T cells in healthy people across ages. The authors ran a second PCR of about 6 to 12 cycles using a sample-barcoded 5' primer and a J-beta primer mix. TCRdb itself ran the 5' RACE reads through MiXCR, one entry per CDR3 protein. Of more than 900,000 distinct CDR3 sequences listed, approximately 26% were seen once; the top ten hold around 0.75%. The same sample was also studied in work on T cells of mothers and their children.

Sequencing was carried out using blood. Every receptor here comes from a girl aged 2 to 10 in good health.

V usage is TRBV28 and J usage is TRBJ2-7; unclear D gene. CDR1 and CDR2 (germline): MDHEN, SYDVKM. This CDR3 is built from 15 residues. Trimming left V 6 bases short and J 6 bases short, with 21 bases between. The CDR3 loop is CASSVFSPPLREQYF. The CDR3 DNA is TGTGCCAGCAGCGTTTTCTCCCCCCCCCTTCGCGAGCAGTACTTC. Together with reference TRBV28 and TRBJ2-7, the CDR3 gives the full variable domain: DVKVTQSSRYLVKRTGEKVFLECVQDMDHENMFWYRQDPGLGLRLIYFSYDVKMKEKGDIPEGYSVSREKKERFSLILESASTNQTSMYLCASSVFSPPLREQYFGPGTRLTVT.

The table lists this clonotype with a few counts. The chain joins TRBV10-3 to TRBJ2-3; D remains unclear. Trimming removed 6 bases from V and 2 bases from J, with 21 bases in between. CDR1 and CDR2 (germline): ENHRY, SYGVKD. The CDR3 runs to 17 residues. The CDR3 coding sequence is TGTGCCATCAGGACCAAATTGGCGACCCTAGACACAGATACGCAGTATTTT. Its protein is CAIRTKLATLDTDTQYF.

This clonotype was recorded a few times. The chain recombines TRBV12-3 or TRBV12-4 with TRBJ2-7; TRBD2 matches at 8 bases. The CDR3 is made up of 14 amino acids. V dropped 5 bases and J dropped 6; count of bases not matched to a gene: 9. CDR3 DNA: TGTGCCAGCAGTCCGGGGGGGCCCCCTCTCGAGCAGTACTTC. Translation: CASSPGGPPLEQYF.

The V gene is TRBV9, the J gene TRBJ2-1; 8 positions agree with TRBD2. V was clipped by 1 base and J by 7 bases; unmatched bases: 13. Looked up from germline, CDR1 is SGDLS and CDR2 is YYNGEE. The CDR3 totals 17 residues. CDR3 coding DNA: TGTGCCAGCAGCGTAAAGGGAGCTAGCGGGCAGTGGAATGAGCAGTTCTTC. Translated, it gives CASSVKGASGQWNEQFF.

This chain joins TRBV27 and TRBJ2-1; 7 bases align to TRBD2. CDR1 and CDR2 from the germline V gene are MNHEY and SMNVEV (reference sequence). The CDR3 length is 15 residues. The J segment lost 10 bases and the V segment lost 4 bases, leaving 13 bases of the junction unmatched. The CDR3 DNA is TGTGCCAGCAGTTCCAACGCGGGAGTCCTCACAGAGCAGTTCTTC. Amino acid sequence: CASSSNAGVLTEQFF.

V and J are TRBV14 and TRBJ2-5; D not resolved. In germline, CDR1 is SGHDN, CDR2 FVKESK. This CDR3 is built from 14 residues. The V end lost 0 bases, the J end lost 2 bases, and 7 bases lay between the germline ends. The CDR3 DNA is TGTGCCAGCAGCCAAGAACCTGAACAAGAGACCCAGTACTTC. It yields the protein CASSQEPEQETQYF.

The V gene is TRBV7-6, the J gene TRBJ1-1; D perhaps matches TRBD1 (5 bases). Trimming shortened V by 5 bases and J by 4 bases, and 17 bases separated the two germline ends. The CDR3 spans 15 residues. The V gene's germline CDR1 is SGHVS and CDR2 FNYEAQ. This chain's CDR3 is CASSETGGLGTEAFF. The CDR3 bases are TGTGCCAGCAGCGAAACTGGGGGACTGGGCACTGAAGCTTTCTTT.

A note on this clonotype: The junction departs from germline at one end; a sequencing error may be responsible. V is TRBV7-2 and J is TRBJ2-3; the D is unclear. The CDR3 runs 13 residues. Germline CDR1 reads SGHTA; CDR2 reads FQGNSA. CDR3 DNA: TGTGCCAGCGGCTTTCTCCCCGGAGATACGCAGTATTTT. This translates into CASGFLPGDTQYF.

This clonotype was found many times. CDR3 DNA sequence: TGTGCCAGCAGCCAAAGTGTGGGTAGGTACGAGCAGTACTTC. This codes for CASSQSVGRYEQYF. The chain is built from TRBV4-2 and TRBJ2-7; unclear D gene. Per germline, CDR1 LGHNA and CDR2 YNFKEQ. The CDR3 spans 14 residues. V shed 2 bases and J shed 4 bases, with 12 bases lying between them.

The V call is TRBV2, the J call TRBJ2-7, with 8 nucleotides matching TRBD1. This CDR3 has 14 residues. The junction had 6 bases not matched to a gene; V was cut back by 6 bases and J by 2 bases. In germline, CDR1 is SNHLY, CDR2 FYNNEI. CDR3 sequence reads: CASRGWGQAYEQYF. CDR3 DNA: TGTGCCAGCAGAGGGTGGGGACAGGCCTACGAGCAGTACTTC.

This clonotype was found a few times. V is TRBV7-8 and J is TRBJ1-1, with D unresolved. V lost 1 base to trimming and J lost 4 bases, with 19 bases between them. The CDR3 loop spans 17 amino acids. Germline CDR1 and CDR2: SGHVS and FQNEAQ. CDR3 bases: TGTGCCAGCAGCTTAGATGAGGTGGCAGGCCCGGGCACTGAAGCTTTCTTT. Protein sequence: CASSLDEVAGPGTEAFF.

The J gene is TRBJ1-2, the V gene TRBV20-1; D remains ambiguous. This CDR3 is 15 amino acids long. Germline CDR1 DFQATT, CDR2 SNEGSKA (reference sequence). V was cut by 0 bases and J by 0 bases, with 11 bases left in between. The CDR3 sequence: CSAREPGGTNYGYTF. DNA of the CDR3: TGCAGTGCTAGAGAGCCGGGCGGGACTAACTATGGCTACACCTTC.

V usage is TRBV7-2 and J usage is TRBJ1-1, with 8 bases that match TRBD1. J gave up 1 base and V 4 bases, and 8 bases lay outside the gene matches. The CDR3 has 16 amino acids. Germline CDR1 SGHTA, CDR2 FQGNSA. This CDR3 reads CASSSQTGVRNTEAFF. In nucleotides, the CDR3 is TGTGCCAGCAGCTCCCAGACAGGGGTGAGGAACACTGAAGCTTTCTTT.

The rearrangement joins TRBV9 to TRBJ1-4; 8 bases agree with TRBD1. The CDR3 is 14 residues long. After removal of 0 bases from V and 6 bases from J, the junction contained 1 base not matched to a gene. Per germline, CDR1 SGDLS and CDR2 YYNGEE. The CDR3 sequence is CASSVDRGDEKLFF. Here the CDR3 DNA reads TGTGCCAGCAGCGTAGACAGGGGGGATGAAAAACTGTTTTTT. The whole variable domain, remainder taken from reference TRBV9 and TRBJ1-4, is DSGVTQTPKHLITATGQRVTLRCSPRSGDLSVYWYQQSLDQGLQFLIQYYNGEERAKGNILERFSAQQFPDLHSELNLSSLELGDSALYFCASSVDRGDEKLFFGSGTQLSVL.

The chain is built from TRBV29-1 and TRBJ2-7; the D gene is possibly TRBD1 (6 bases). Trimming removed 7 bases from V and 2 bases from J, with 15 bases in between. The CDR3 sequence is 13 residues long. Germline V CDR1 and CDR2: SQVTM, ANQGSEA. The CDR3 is CSAGTRAPYEQYF. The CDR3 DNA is TGCAGCGCCGGGACACGCGCCCCCTACGAGCAGTACTTC.

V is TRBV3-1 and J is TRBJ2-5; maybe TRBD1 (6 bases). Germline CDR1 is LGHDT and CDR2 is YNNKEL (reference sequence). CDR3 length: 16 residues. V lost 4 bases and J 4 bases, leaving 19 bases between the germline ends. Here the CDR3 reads CASSRLGGEDGETQYF. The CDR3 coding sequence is TGTGCCAGCAGCCGTTTAGGGGGAGAGGATGGAGAGACCCAGTACTTC.